These 29 T cell receptor beta chains came from one sample sequenced in a study of blood T cell repertoires in COVID-19. The table came from immunoSEQ multiplex PCR; TCRdb's copy has only in-frame clones and leaves some out. The sample contains hundreds of thousands of clones, 85% to 90% of which appear only once. Sequenced input: PBMCs or T cells enriched from blood (not recorded which). These receptors were collected from a man aged 25-45 years who had recovered from COVID-19.

The CDR3 protein is CASRTSGSSSYNEQFF. DNA of the CDR3: TGTGCCAGCAGGACTAGCGGGAGCAGCTCCTACAATGAGCAGTTCTTC. This chain connects TRBV27 to TRBJ2-1; 12 positions agree with TRBD2. This CDR3 has 16 residues. V was pared by 6 bases and J by 0 bases, with 3 bases of the junction left unmatched. Germline CDR1 MNHEY, CDR2 SMNVEV (reference sequence).

The chain uses TRBV4-1 and TRBJ2-3; 7 nucleotides line up with TRBD1. This CDR3 is 12 amino acids long. Germline V lookup: CDR1 MGHRA, CDR2 YSYEKL. The V gene end was trimmed by 0 bases and the J gene end by 9 bases; junction bases not matched to a gene: 0. The CDR3, as DNA: TGCGCCAGCAGCCAAGAACAGGGGACGCAGTATTTT. Its protein product is CASSQEQGTQYF.

The chain employs TRBV29-1 and TRBJ2-7; tentatively, D is TRBD2 (5 bases). Germline V gives CDR1 SQVTM, CDR2 ANQGSEA. The CDR3 is 13 amino acids. Trimming pared 1 base from V and 0 bases from J, leaving 7 bases between. The DNA for the CDR3 is TGCAGCGTTGAAGCGGCGGGCTCCTACGAGCAGTACTTC. Amino acid sequence: CSVEAAGSYEQYF.

The rearrangement uses TRBV4-1 and TRBJ1-6; the match to TRBD1 covers 8 bases. In germline, CDR1 is MGHRA, CDR2 YSYEKL. This CDR3 contains 16 residues. V gave up 3 bases and J gave up 10 bases; unmatched junction bases: 11. The CDR3 reads CASSQERQGIYSPLHF. The CDR3 DNA reads as TGCGCCAGCAGCCAGGAAAGACAGGGGATTTACTCACCCCTCCACTTT.

The chain combines TRBV12-5 with TRBJ2-5, with a weak D call TRBD1 (6 bases). Trimming stripped 6 bases from V and 2 bases from J, with 13 bases between. The CDR3 consists of 14 residues. Germline V gene data show CDR1 as LGHNT and CDR2 as FRNRAP. The CDR3 nucleotides read TGTGCTAGTGGCACGGGGACACTTCAAGAGACCCAGTACTTC. It specifies CASGTGTLQETQYF.

A single count supports this clone. In DNA, the CDR3 is TGTGCCAGCAGCCGAACGTCGTCAGGTTTGAATCAGCCCCAGCATTTT. Protein sequence: CASSRTSSGLNQPQHF. The rearrangement joins TRBV3-1 (or the pseudogene TRBV3-2) to TRBJ1-5; D not certain. With 4 bases removed from V and 4 bases from J, the gap between germline ends came to 17 bases. The CDR3 spans 16 residues. CDR1 is LGHDT, CDR2 YNNKEL, per germline (reference sequence).

The J gene is TRBJ1-2, the V gene TRBV7-9; D gene unclear. This CDR3 spans 18 amino acids. Germline V gene sequence: CDR1 SEHNR, CDR2 FQNEAQ (reference sequence). V gave up 0 bases and J gave up 0 bases, with 17 bases separating them. The CDR3 reads CASSLASAIELSNYGYTF. For the CDR3, the DNA is TGTGCCAGCAGCTTAGCTAGCGCGATCGAGCTATCTAACTATGGCTACACCTTC.

J is TRBJ2-7 and V is TRBV27; 7 bases fit TRBD1. The junction had 22 bases not matched to a gene; V was cut back by 7 bases and J by 4 bases. This CDR3 comprises 18 residues. CDR1 is MNHEY, CDR2 SMNVEV, per germline (reference sequence). The chain's CDR3 is CASNPRTGQLWLSYEQYF. CDR3 coding DNA: TGTGCCAGCAATCCTCGGACAGGTCAACTTTGGCTGTCTTACGAGCAGTACTTC.

The chain recombines TRBV5-5 with TRBJ2-7, with 8 nucleotides matching TRBD1. Germline CDR1 SGHKS, CDR2 YYEKEE (reference sequence). This CDR3 region has 15 residues. J gave up 3 bases and V 3 bases, and 8 bases lay outside the gene matches. The chain's CDR3 is CASSWGRTGNYEQYF. CDR3 sequence (DNA): TGTGCCAGCAGCTGGGGGCGGACAGGGAACTACGAGCAGTACTTC.

The gene calls are TRBV6-1 and TRBJ2-7, with 7 bases aligning to TRBD1. CDR3 length equals 17 residues. Germline values: CDR1 MNHNS, CDR2 SASEGT. With 2 bases clipped from V and 9 bases from J, the junction kept 19 bases outside the gene matches. The CDR3 nucleotides read TGTGCCAGCAGTGAATATTCCCAAAAAACAGGGGCCAACGGGCAGTACTTC. Translating gives CASSEYSQKTGANGQYF.

J is TRBJ2-5 and V is TRBV9, with 9 bases lining up with TRBD2. This CDR3 is 16 amino acids long. Germline trimming cut 0 bases from V and 2 bases from J; bases unmatched to any gene: 5. The germline V gene has CDR1 SGDLS and CDR2 YYNGEE. The DNA for the CDR3 is TGTGCCAGCAGCGTAGGTGCGGGAGGGGGACAAGAGACCCAGTACTTC. This sequence encodes CASSVGAGGGQETQYF. Combining the CDR3 with reference TRBV9 and TRBJ2-5 gives the whole variable domain DSGVTQTPKHLITATGQRVTLRCSPRSGDLSVYWYQQSLDQGLQFLIQYYNGEERAKGNILERFSAQQFPDLHSELNLSSLELGDSALYFCASSVGAGGGQETQYFGPGTRLLVL.

The chain uses TRBV7-2 and TRBJ2-7; 10 nucleotides agree with TRBD2. V dropped 1 base and J dropped 1; count of bases not matched to a gene: 1. CDR1 is SGHTA, CDR2 FQGNSA, per germline. This CDR3 is 15 amino acids long. The CDR3 bases are TGTGCCAGCAGCTTAGTTAGCGGGGGGTCCTACGAGCAGTACTTC. It codes for CASSLVSGGSYEQYF.

J is TRBJ2-1 and V is TRBV11-2, with D unclear. There are 10 residues in the CDR3. CDR1 is SGHAT and CDR2 is FQNNGV in the germline V gene. V was shortened by 5 bases and J by 7 bases, with 3 bases between the two germline ends. CDR3 nucleotides: TGTGCCAGCAGCGTAAATGAGCAGTTCTTC. It yields the protein CASSVNEQFF.

The gene calls are TRBV10-3 and TRBJ1-1, with D tentatively TRBD1 (6 bases). V shed 7 bases and J shed 1 base, with 7 bases lying between them. CDR1 ENHRY and CDR2 SYGVKD come from the germline V gene. The CDR3 extends over 12 amino acids. CDR3 in DNA: TGTGCCATCAAGGGACAGAACACTGAAGCTTTCTTT. Protein product: CAIKGQNTEAFF.

The chain is built from TRBV10-3 and TRBJ2-1; 8 bases map to TRBD1. The ends lost 5 bases at V and 9 bases at J; junction bases unmatched: 3. This CDR3 comprises 12 residues. From germline, CDR1 is ENHRY and CDR2 SYGVKD. The CDR3, as DNA: TGTGCCATCAGTTCGGACAGGGCTGAGCAGTTCTTC. Translating it yields CAISSDRAEQFF.

The chain links TRBV7-8 to TRBJ2-1, with a tentative D call TRBD2 (7 bases). This CDR3 comprises 18 residues. V was trimmed by 1 base and J by 7 bases, leaving 23 bases between them. Germline-derived CDR1 and CDR2 are SGHVS and FQNEAQ. CDR3 in amino acids: CASSLVRIGQGGGNEQFF. The CDR3 DNA sequence: TGTGCCAGCAGCTTAGTACGGATAGGTCAGGGAGGGGGGAATGAGCAGTTCTTC.

This sequence joins TRBV20-1 and TRBJ1-5, with a weak D call TRBD1 (5 bases). V dropped 3 bases and J dropped 7 bases, with 13 bases sitting between them. Germline CDR1 and CDR2: DFQATT and SNEGSKA (reference sequence). This CDR3 spans 13 amino acids. CDR3 in DNA: TGCAGTGCTAGTGTTCAGGGAGGGCAGCCCCAGCATTTT. This gives the protein CSASVQGGQPQHF.

The CDR3 loop reads CSVEDRLYEQYF. The CDR3 region has the DNA TGCAGCGTTGAAGATCGACTATACGAGCAGTACTTC. V and J are TRBV29-1 and TRBJ2-7, with a tentative D call TRBD2 (5 bases). The V gene's germline CDR1 is SQVTM and CDR2 ANQGSEA. V shed 0 bases and J shed 4 bases, with 7 bases lying between them. The CDR3 runs 12 residues.

This chain links TRBV27 with TRBJ2-7, with 10 bases fitting TRBD2. Germline CDR1 is MNHEY and CDR2 is SMNVEV (reference sequence). The J segment lost 4 bases and the V segment lost 5 bases, leaving 8 bases of the junction unmatched. The CDR3 extends over 15 amino acids. The CDR3 DNA follows: TGTGCCAGCAGTCGAGCGGGAGGGCCCTCTTACGAGCAGTACTTC. Protein product: CASSRAGGPSYEQYF.

As concerns this clone: A single base separates this from a much larger clone, so it may be a read error. This chain links TRBV5-6 with TRBJ2-2; D is possibly TRBD2 (6 bases). In germline, CDR1 is SGHDT, CDR2 YYEEEE. Trimming cost V 2 bases and J 6 bases, with 8 bases left between them. The CDR3 covers 13 residues. For the CDR3, the DNA is TGTGCCAGCAGCTTAGGAGGGGCCGGGGAGCTGTTTTTT. It codes for CASSLGGAGELFF.

The CDR3 spells CASSPPPAGLYNEQFF. CDR3 nucleotide sequence: TGCGCCAGCAGCCCACCCCCGGCGGGCCTATACAATGAGCAGTTCTTC. This chain uses TRBV5-1 with TRBJ2-1; D perhaps matches TRBD2 (5 bases). Germline V lookup: CDR1 SGHRS, CDR2 YFSETQ. The CDR3 length is 16 residues. Deletions cut 4 bases from V and 4 bases from J, with 18 bases between.

This chain links TRBV5-6 with TRBJ2-7; 7 nucleotides agree with TRBD2. Losses at the gene ends were 4 bases for V and 2 bases for J; bases not matched to a gene: 9. The germline gives CDR1 SGHDT, CDR2 YYEEEE. This CDR3 is 15 amino acids long. This chain's CDR3 is CASSPPSGNPYEQYF. As DNA, the CDR3 is TGTGCCAGCAGCCCGCCTAGCGGAAATCCCTACGAGCAGTACTTC.

This chain joins TRBV7-9 and TRBJ1-2; D is ambiguous. The CDR3 is made up of 14 amino acids. Trimming left V 0 bases short and J 4 bases short, with 9 bases between. CDR1 and CDR2 (germline): SEHNR, FQNEAQ (reference sequence). The CDR3 coding sequence is TGTGCCAGCAGCTTAGCGCAGGTGGCCTATGGCTACACCTTC. Translation gives CASSLAQVAYGYTF.

This clone has a handful of counts. The chain joins TRBV9 to TRBJ1-3; maybe TRBD1 (5 bases). The CDR3 loop spans 13 amino acids. The germline V and J ends were trimmed by 4 bases and 0 bases, with 5 bases remaining between them. The germline CDR1 and CDR2 sequences are SGDLS and YYNGEE. CDR3 bases: TGTGCCAGCAGCAGGGGCTCTGGAAACACCATATATTTT. Encoded protein: CASSRGSGNTIYF.

This chain uses TRBV12-5 with TRBJ2-7; D might be TRBD2 (5 bases). The CDR3 is 11 residues long. From germline, CDR1 is LGHNT and CDR2 FRNRAP. V was pared by 6 bases and J by 4 bases, with 7 bases between. The chain's CDR3 is CASGAVYEQYF. The CDR3 region has the DNA TGTGCTAGTGGAGCGGTATACGAGCAGTACTTC.

This clone appeared once. The rearrangement uses TRBV10-2 and TRBJ2-5; TRBD1 is a possible D gene (5 bases). The germline V gene encodes CDR1 WSHSY and CDR2 SAAADI. The CDR3 is 13 residues long. Deletions cut 10 bases from V and 1 base from J, with 13 bases between. CDR3 nucleotides: TGCGCCACCGAAGTTCAGGGCCAAGAGACCCAGTACTTC. Translating it yields CATEVQGQETQYF.

The chain couples TRBV28 to TRBJ2-3, with 8 bases that match TRBD1. This CDR3 spans 14 amino acids. Germline CDR1 reads MDHEN; CDR2 reads SYDVKM. V was clipped by 6 bases and J by 3 bases; unmatched bases: 5. The CDR3 reads CASRSTGETDTQYF. DNA for the CDR3: TGTGCCAGCAGGTCGACAGGGGAAACAGATACGCAGTATTTT.

V and J are TRBV28 and TRBJ1-2; 11 bases align to TRBD1. Trimming took 5 bases from V and 6 from J; bases not matched to a gene: 8. The CDR3 sequence is 15 residues long. Germline V gene sequence: CDR1 MDHEN, CDR2 SYDVKM. The CDR3 spells CASSPRTGGFHGYTF. CDR3 bases: TGTGCCAGCAGTCCAAGGACAGGGGGCTTCCATGGCTACACCTTC.

The rearrangement joins TRBV2 to TRBJ1-5; 7 positions match TRBD1. The ends lost 9 bases at V and 2 bases at J; junction bases unmatched: 7. Germline-derived CDR1 and CDR2 are SNHLY and FYNNEI. The CDR3 spans 14 residues. The CDR3 reads CARGGQVGNQPQHF. The CDR3 nucleotides are TGTGCCAGGGGAGGACAGGTGGGCAATCAGCCCCAGCATTTT.